This TCR beta chain was found in a study of blood T cell repertoires in COVID-19. The wider study: Acute and convalescent COVID-19 specimens originated in the United States, Italy and Spain. Sources were T cells, B-cell-depleted T cells, or PBMCs; the material itself was cDNA or gDNA.

Sequencing was performed with immunoSEQ multiplex PCR; in TCRdb, only in-frame clones are kept and a portion is missing. Of 200,000 to 300,000 clones in the sample, roughly 88% were seen once. The CDR3 spans 14 residues. The V end lost 4 bases, the J end lost 3 bases, and 14 bases lay between the germline ends. Germline V gene lookup returns CDR1 SGDLS and CDR2 YYNGEE. V gene TRBV9 combines with J gene TRBJ2-7; maybe TRBD1 (5 bases). This sequence was found in a human donor in a cohort sampled during active COVID-19. Material: peripheral blood. CDR3 protein: CASSSGPTGYEQYF. As DNA, the CDR3 is TGTGCCAGCAGCTCAGGGCCAACAGGCTACGAGCAGTACTTC.